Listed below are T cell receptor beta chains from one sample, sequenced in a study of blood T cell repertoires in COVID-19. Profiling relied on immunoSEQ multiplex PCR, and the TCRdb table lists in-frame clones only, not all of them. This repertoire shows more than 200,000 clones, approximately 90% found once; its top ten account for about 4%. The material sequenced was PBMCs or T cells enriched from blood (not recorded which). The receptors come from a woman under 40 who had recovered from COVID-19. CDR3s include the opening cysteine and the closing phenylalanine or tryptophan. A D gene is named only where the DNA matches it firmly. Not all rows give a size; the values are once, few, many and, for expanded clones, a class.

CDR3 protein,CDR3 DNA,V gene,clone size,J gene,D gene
CASSQTGVMNTEAFF,TGTGCCAGCAGTCAAACAGGGGTCATGAACACTGAAGCTTTCTTT,TRBV28,-,TRBJ1-1,TRBD1
CASRDRLNTEAFF,TGTGCCAGCCGGGACAGGTTGAACACTGAAGCTTTCTTT,TRBV2,-,TRBJ1-1,TRBD1
CASSEAGDSYNEQFF,TGTGCCAGCAGTGAGGCGGGAGACTCCTACAATGAGCAGTTCTTC,TRBV6-1,once,TRBJ2-1,TRBD2
CASSYPREQFF,TGTGCCAGCAGTTACCCGAGGGAGCAGTTCTTC,TRBV6-2/TRBV6-3,-,TRBJ2-1,-
CASSQVGTGGPRSNGYTF,TGTGCCAGCAGCCAAGTAGGGACAGGGGGCCCACGGTCCAATGGCTACACCTTC,TRBV3-1/TRBV3-2,-,TRBJ1-2,TRBD1
CASGAASTDTQYF,TGTGCCAGCGGAGCGGCAAGCACAGATACGCAGTATTTT,TRBV5-4,-,TRBJ2-3,-
CASSSRGSGNTIYF,TGTGCCAGCAGCTCGAGGGGGTCAGGAAACACCATATATTTT,TRBV5-4,-,TRBJ1-3,-
CASSTSGTRNEQFF,TGTGCCAGCAGCACATCCGGGACTAGAAATGAGCAGTTCTTC,TRBV7-2,few,TRBJ2-1,TRBD2
CAAIKPGLAGGPCKTEMGTGELFF,TGTGCCGCCATTAAACCGGGACTAGCGGGAGGGCCTTGCAAAACCGAAATGGGCACCGGGGAGCTGTTTTTT,TRBV24-1,once,TRBJ2-2,TRBD2
CASSSNRGQVIATNEKLFF,TGTGCCAGCAGTTCAAACAGGGGGCAGGTGATTGCAACTAATGAAAAACTGTTTTTT,TRBV28,-,TRBJ1-4,TRBD1
CASSVKGSKSDTQYF,TGTGCCAGCAGCGTAAAGGGGTCTAAGTCAGATACGCAGTATTTT,TRBV9,-,TRBJ2-3,-
CASSLSAGGNTEAFF,TGTGCCAGCAGCTTAAGTGCAGGGGGGAACACTGAAGCTTTCTTT,TRBV7-3,-,TRBJ1-1,TRBD1
CASTLDRDSYEQYF,TGTGCCAGCACTCTGGACAGGGACTCCTACGAGCAGTACTTC,TRBV2,once,TRBJ2-7,TRBD1
CASSSSGVNTEAFF,TGTGCCAGTAGTTCCTCAGGGGTGAACACTGAAGCTTTCTTT,TRBV19,-,TRBJ1-1,-
CASTQSTEPEAFF,TGTGCCAGCACCCAATCGACAGAACCTGAAGCTTTCTTT,TRBV28,-,TRBJ1-1,-
CASSYRREGLFNEQFF,TGTGCCAGCAGCTACCGTCGGGAGGGCCTTTTTAATGAGCAGTTCTTC,TRBV7-2,once,TRBJ2-1,TRBD2
CASSQRGGPSDTQYF,TGTGCCAGCAGCCAGAGGGGAGGGCCCTCAGATACGCAGTATTTT,TRBV28,-,TRBJ2-3,TRBD2
CASSSDSTNEQFF,TGTGCCAGCAGCTCCGACTCAACCAATGAGCAGTTCTTC,TRBV5-6,-,TRBJ2-1,-
CASSLSHASGQETQYF,TGTGCCAGCAGTTTATCCCACGCTAGCGGCCAAGAGACCCAGTACTTC,TRBV27,-,TRBJ2-5,TRBD2
CASSLASGTNTGELFF,TGTGCCAGCAGCTTAGCAAGCGGGACGAACACCGGGGAGCTGTTTTTT,TRBV7-8,-,TRBJ2-2,TRBD2
CASSQETSGRSDEQFF,TGCGCCAGCAGCCAGGAGACTAGCGGGAGGTCCGATGAGCAGTTCTTC,TRBV4-1,-,TRBJ2-1,TRBD2
CASSMPRGMNTEAFF,TGTGCCAGTAGTATGCCCAGAGGAATGAACACTGAAGCTTTCTTT,TRBV19,-,TRBJ1-1,-
CASSQEMANYGYTF,TGTGCCAGCAGCCAAGAGATGGCTAACTATGGCTACACCTTC,TRBV7-2,-,TRBJ1-2,-
CASSHRAGLAYGYTF,TGTGCCAGCAGTCATCGGGCAGGGCTCGCCTATGGCTACACCTTC,TRBV6-5,-,TRBJ1-2,-
CSVDSNMNTEAFF,TGCAGCGTCGACTCCAACATGAACACTGAAGCTTTCTTT,TRBV29-1,-,TRBJ1-1,-
CASTRGGRVETGELFF,TGTGCCAGTACTAGAGGCGGGCGGGTCGAGACCGGGGAGCTGTTTTTT,TRBV19,-,TRBJ2-2,-
CASSFAGGVNTEAFF,TGTGCCAGCAGTTTCGCAGGGGGCGTGAACACTGAAGCTTTCTTT,TRBV28,-,TRBJ1-1,TRBD1
CASSLGFVIAGGPPETQYF,TGTGCCAGCAGCTTAGGTTTTGTTATAGCGGGAGGTCCTCCAGAGACCCAGTACTTC,TRBV11-2,-,TRBJ2-5,TRBD2
CASRLGQREAFF,TGTGCCAGCAGACTAGGACAGAGAGAAGCTTTCTTT,TRBV28,-,TRBJ1-1,-
CASSFPPQGSYEQYF,TGTGCCAGCAGTTTCCCACCACAGGGTTCCTACGAGCAGTACTTC,TRBV28,-,TRBJ2-7,-
CASSRQGGTEAFF,TGCGCCAGCAGCAGGCAGGGAGGCACTGAAGCTTTCTTT,TRBV4-1,-,TRBJ1-1,-
CASSEGLRTEAFF,TGTGCCAGCAGCGAGGGGCTTAGAACTGAAGCTTTCTTT,TRBV9,-,TRBJ1-1,-
CATRSTGQETQYF,TGTGCCACGCGAAGCACAGGACAAGAGACCCAGTACTTC,TRBV19,-,TRBJ2-5,-
CASSWAANTEAFF,TGTGCCAGCAGCTGGGCAGCGAACACTGAAGCTTTCTTT,TRBV28,-,TRBJ1-1,-
CASSQNIVAYEQYF,TGCGCCAGCAGCCAAAATATAGTTGCCTACGAGCAGTACTTC,TRBV4-3,-,TRBJ2-7,-
CASTGLRGRARDTQYF,TGTGCCAGCACGGGCTTGAGGGGGAGGGCCAGAGATACGCAGTATTTT,TRBV2,-,TRBJ2-3,-
CASSISDTSSTDTQYF,TGTGCCAGTAGTATCTCCGACACCTCGAGCACAGATACGCAGTATTTT,TRBV19,-,TRBJ2-3,-
CASRRTLATEAFF,TGTGCCAGCAGGAGGACTTTGGCCACTGAAGCTTTCTTT,TRBV12-3/TRBV12-4,-,TRBJ1-1,-
CASREGGGTDTQYF,TGTGCCAGCAGAGAGGGCGGGGGGACAGATACGCAGTATTTT,TRBV6-5,-,TRBJ2-3,TRBD2
CASSIHRQETQYF,TGTGCCAGTAGTATCCACAGGCAAGAGACCCAGTACTTC,TRBV19,many,TRBJ2-5,-
CASSARQVGGYTF,TGTGCCAGTAGTGCCCGACAGGTCGGTGGCTACACCTTC,TRBV19,-,TRBJ1-2,-
CASSLAGGNEKLFF,TGTGCCAGCAGCTTAGCCGGCGGTAATGAAAAACTGTTTTTT,TRBV7-9,once,TRBJ1-4,-
CASSPGLQNTEAFF,TGTGCCAGCAGCCCGGGACTGCAGAACACTGAAGCTTTCTTT,TRBV7-3,-,TRBJ1-1,-
CASSLMTANEKLFF,TGTGCCAGCAGCTTAATGACAGCAAATGAAAAACTGTTTTTT,TRBV11-2,-,TRBJ1-4,-
CASSYEVWGYTF,TGTGCCAGCAGTTACGAGGTGTGGGGCTACACCTTC,TRBV6-2/TRBV6-3,-,TRBJ1-2,-
CASSNSLAGAPNQPQHF,TGTGCCAGCAGCAATTCCCTGGCAGGGGCGCCCAATCAGCCCCAGCATTTT,TRBV7-2,-,TRBJ1-5,-
CASSPGLISYNEQFF,TGCGCCAGCAGTCCGGGACTCATATCCTACAATGAGCAGTTCTTC,TRBV4-1,once,TRBJ2-1,-
CATDDKISSLNTEAFF,TGTGCCACCGACGACAAGATATCCTCTTTGAACACTGAAGCTTTCTTT,TRBV5-4,-,TRBJ1-1,-
CASSYIGRGQPQHF,TGTGCCAGCAGTTATATCGGACGGGGTCAGCCCCAGCATTTT,TRBV6-5,-,TRBJ1-5,-
CAMPGQGIPGANVLTF,TGTGCCATGCCGGGACAGGGTATTCCTGGGGCCAACGTCCTGACTTTC,TRBV11-3,-,TRBJ2-6,TRBD1
CSVHLPLDRDTQYF,TGCAGCGTCCACCTACCACTCGATCGGGATACGCAGTATTTT,TRBV29-1,-,TRBJ2-3,-
CATSLEGPDYGYTF,TGTGCCACCAGTTTGGAGGGGCCGGACTATGGCTACACCTTC,TRBV15,once,TRBJ1-2,-
CATSPGQGNAAEAFF,TGTGCCACCAGCCCGGGACAGGGGAACGCGGCTGAAGCTTTCTTT,TRBV24-1,-,TRBJ1-1,TRBD1
CASPDRSTEAFF,TGTGCCAGCCCCGACCGGAGCACTGAAGCTTTCTTT,TRBV28,-,TRBJ1-1,-
CSARGTGNTIYF,TGCAGCGCTAGAGGGACTGGAAACACCATATATTTT,TRBV29-1,-,TRBJ1-3,-
CSAPDMGEQYF,TGCAGTGCTCCAGACATGGGTGAGCAGTACTTC,TRBV20-1,-,TRBJ2-7,-
CASSRGDADTEAFF,TGTGCCAGCAGCCGGGGGGACGCGGACACTGAAGCTTTCTTT,TRBV7-6,-,TRBJ1-1,-
CASKWGFNTGELFF,TGTGCCAGCAAGTGGGGCTTCAACACCGGGGAGCTGTTTTTT,TRBV6-5,-,TRBJ2-2,-
CAISGRTQTGYTF,TGTGCCATCAGTGGTAGGACTCAGACTGGCTACACCTTC,TRBV10-3,once,TRBJ1-2,-
CASSYLSGSTDTQYF,TGTGCCAGCAGCTACCTTAGCGGGAGCACAGATACGCAGTATTTT,TRBV7-9,-,TRBJ2-3,TRBD2